Below are 23 T cell receptor beta chains sequenced from a single sample in a study of PD-1 blockade in classical Hodgkin lymphoma. TCRdb's copy holds only in-frame clones and misses some; the assay was immunoSEQ multiplex PCR. The repertoire holds 10,000 to 14,000 clones, with almost 85% as singletons. Autologous stem cell transplantation was followed by relapse in every patient, and brentuximab vedotin exposure varied. The input for sequencing was peripheral blood mononuclear cells (PBMCs), taken before the second cycle of nivolumab. Receptors were obtained from a human donor with classical Hodgkin lymphoma.

The chain is built from TRBV7-6 and TRBJ2-3, with 11 bases aligning to TRBD2. Germline V CDR1 and CDR2: SGHVS, FNYEAQ. V was clipped by 4 bases and J by 3 bases; unmatched bases: 6. The CDR3 covers 16 residues. CDR3 nucleotide sequence: TGTGCCAGCAGCTCATATAGCGGGGGGGGGACAGATACGCAGTATTTT. Translation gives CASSSYSGGGTDTQYF.

J is TRBJ1-4 and V is TRBV28, with no clear D. The CDR3 is 16 residues long. The V gene's germline CDR1 is MDHEN and CDR2 SYDVKM. V lost 4 bases and J 4 bases, leaving 16 bases between the germline ends. CDR3 amino acids: CASSSPPAGDNEKLFF. CDR3 bases: TGTGCCAGCAGTTCCCCCCCGGCCGGTGATAATGAAAAACTGTTTTTT.

This clone appeared a single time. The rearrangement joins TRBV2 to TRBJ2-2, with 10 bases matching TRBD2. V shed 5 bases, J shed 4 bases, and the junction held 4 bases outside the gene matches. Germline-derived CDR1 and CDR2 are SNHLY and FYNNEI. The CDR3 is 15 amino acids. As DNA, the CDR3 is TGTGCCAGCAGTAGCCTAGCGGGGGCCACCGGGGAGCTGTTTTTT. It is translated as CASSSLAGATGELFF. The full variable domain, with the rest looked up from reference TRBV2 and TRBJ2-2, is EPEVTQTPSHQVTQMGQEVILRCVPISNHLYFYWYRQILGQKVEFLVSFYNNEISEKSEIFDDQFSVERPDGSNFTLKIRSTKLEDSAMYFCASSSLAGATGELFFGEGSRLTVL.

In this sample, this clone turned up a few times. The chain links TRBV7-2 to TRBJ1-4, with D perhaps TRBD1 (5 bases). The length of the CDR3 is 17 residues. Germline CDR1 reads SGHTA; CDR2 reads FQGNSA. Trimming left V 0 bases short and J 2 bases short, with 13 bases between. The CDR3 is CASSLAGAGTTNEKLFF. CDR3 sequence (DNA): TGTGCCAGCAGCTTAGCTGGGGCAGGGACTACTAATGAAAAACTGTTTTTT.

This chain connects TRBV7-3 to TRBJ2-3; 9 bases agree with TRBD1. The germline V gene encodes CDR1 SGHTA and CDR2 FQGTGA. The CDR3 has 14 amino acids. With 2 bases clipped from V and 5 bases from J, the junction kept 2 bases outside the gene matches. Here the CDR3 DNA reads TGTGCCAGCAGCTTAGGGGGACAGGGAGATACGCAGTATTTT. It encodes CASSLGGQGDTQYF. The full variable domain, in which reference TRBV7-3 and TRBJ2-3 provide the parts outside the CDR3, is GAGVSQTPSNKVTEKGKYVELRCDPISGHTALYWYRQSLGQGPEFLIYFQGTGAADDSGLPNDRFFAVRPEGSVSTLKIQRTERGDSAVYLCASSLGGQGDTQYFGPGTRLTVL.

This chain joins TRBV4-1 and TRBJ1-5; 8 nucleotides match TRBD1. CDR1 and CDR2 from the germline V gene are MGHRA and YSYEKL. V lost 4 bases and J lost 7; bases outside the gene matches: 15. The CDR3 runs 17 residues. CDR3 sequence reads: CASSLEGTGPKGQPQHF. The CDR3 bases are TGCGCCAGCAGCCTCGAGGGGACAGGCCCCAAGGGCCAGCCCCAGCATTTT.

This rearrangement joins TRBV7-9 to TRBJ1-4, with D possibly being TRBD1 (5 bases). The germline V and J ends were trimmed by 2 bases and 5 bases, with 15 bases remaining between them. Germline CDR1 and CDR2: SEHNR and FQNEAQ (reference sequence). This CDR3 has 16 residues. The DNA for the CDR3 is TGTGCCAGCAGCTTAAGGGTGATGGGGGTCAATGAAAAACTGTTTTTT. Protein sequence: CASSLRVMGVNEKLFF. Using reference TRBV7-9 and TRBJ1-4 for the parts outside the CDR3, the full variable domain is DTGVSQNPRHKITKRGQNVTFRCDPISEHNRLYWYRQTLGQGPEFLTYFQNEAQLEKSRLLSDRFSAERPKGSFSTLEIQRTEQGDSAMYLCASSLRVMGVNEKLFFGSGTQLSVL.

The V call is TRBV10-3, the J call TRBJ2-2; no clear D. The V gene's germline CDR1 is ENHRY and CDR2 SYGVKD. The CDR3 runs 14 residues. The V gene lost 0 bases and the J gene lost 5 bases, with 7 bases spanning the gap. Written as DNA, the CDR3 is TGTGCCATCAGTGAGTCAAAGCTGACCGGGGAGCTGTTTTTT. It codes for CAISESKLTGELFF.

This rearrangement joins TRBV27 to TRBJ2-7, with TRBD2 matching 8 bases. J gave up 2 bases and V 6 bases, and 3 bases lay outside the gene matches. Per the germline V gene, CDR1 is MNHEY and CDR2 is SMNVEV (reference sequence). The CDR3 is 13 residues long. The CDR3 sequence is CASRQRGPYEQYF. The CDR3, as DNA: TGTGCCAGCAGGCAGCGGGGGCCCTACGAGCAGTACTTC.

The chain uses TRBV28 and TRBJ2-7, with unresolved D. The V end lost 2 bases, the J end lost 4 bases, and 3 bases lay between the germline ends. The CDR3 spans 11 residues. Germline loops: CDR1 MDHEN, CDR2 SYDVKM. CDR3 nucleotides: TGTGCCAGCAGTTTAAGGTACGAGCAGTACTTC. It yields the protein CASSLRYEQYF.

As to this clone: The junction departs from the called germline gene at one end, perhaps through a read error. V and J are TRBV28 and TRBJ2-2, with D possibly being TRBD1 or TRBD2 (5 bases each). The CDR3 runs to 18 residues. Germline values: CDR1 MDHEN, CDR2 SYDVKM. The CDR3, as DNA: TGTGCCAGCAGGAGCATACAGGACGGGTTGCCAAAACACCGGGGAGCTGTTTTT. Translated: CASRSIQDGLPKHRGAVF.

The DNA of the CDR3 is TGTGCCAGCAGTTTTCAGGGTTTGGAGACCCAGTACTTC. It specifies CASSFQGLETQYF. This sequence joins TRBV28 and TRBJ2-5; maybe TRBD1 (5 bases). Deletions cut 3 bases from V and 5 bases from J, with 10 bases between. Germline V gene data show CDR1 as MDHEN and CDR2 as SYDVKM. The CDR3 runs to 13 residues. Full variable domain (missing parts from reference TRBV28 and TRBJ2-5): DVKVTQSSRYLVKRTGEKVFLECVQDMDHENMFWYRQDPGLGLRLIYFSYDVKMKEKGDIPEGYSVSREKKERFSLILESASTNQTSMYLCASSFQGLETQYFGPGTRLLVL.

The chain links TRBV29-1 to TRBJ2-7, with D possibly TRBD1 on 6 matching bases. Trimming pared 7 bases from V and 3 bases from J, leaving 19 bases between. Germline V gene lookup returns CDR1 SQVTM and CDR2 ANQGSEA. CDR3 length: 14 residues. The CDR3 loop reads CSAEGPGTYYEQYF. CDR3 nucleotide sequence: TGCAGCGCGGAAGGACCCGGGACATACTACGAGCAGTACTTC.

This chain joins TRBV5-6 and TRBJ2-7, with D hard to call. Germline V lookup: CDR1 SGHDT, CDR2 YYEEEE. The V and J ends lost 4 bases and 5 bases respectively, with 10 bases between them. The length of the CDR3 is 12 residues. CDR3 sequence (DNA): TGTGCCAGCAGCCTACAAGTCCACGAGCAGTACTTC. Encoded protein: CASSLQVHEQYF.

CDR3 in DNA: TGTGCCAGCAGTTGGGACAGTTCGGGGGAGCAGTACTTC. This codes for CASSWDSSGEQYF. The chain has TRBV6-1 and TRBJ2-7, with 7 bases lining up with TRBD1. The CDR3 runs 13 residues. The V gene end was trimmed by 5 bases and the J gene end by 7 bases; junction bases not matched to a gene: 8. The germline V gene encodes CDR1 MNHNS and CDR2 SASEGT.

This rearrangement joins TRBV7-6 to TRBJ2-7; 8 bases agree with TRBD1. The V gene's germline CDR1 is SGHVS and CDR2 FNYEAQ. V dropped 5 bases and J dropped 6; count of bases not matched to a gene: 9. The CDR3 covers 14 residues. This CDR3 is CASSQGTGLVEQYF. CDR3 nucleotide sequence: TGTGCCAGCAGCCAAGGGACAGGTCTGGTCGAGCAGTACTTC.

The rearrangement joins TRBV25-1 to TRBJ2-1; TRBD2 is a possible D gene (6 bases). Germline values: CDR1 MGHDK, CDR2 SYGVNS. V dropped 3 bases and J dropped 9 bases, with 15 bases sitting between them. CDR3 size: 14 residues. Here the CDR3 reads CASSDGGASIEQFF. In DNA form, the CDR3 reads TGTGCCAGCAGTGACGGAGGGGCTAGTATTGAGCAGTTCTTC.

The J gene is TRBJ1-4, the V gene TRBV5-1; tentatively, D is TRBD1 (5 bases). V was trimmed by 0 bases and J by 0 bases, leaving 12 bases between them. Germline assignment: CDR1 SGHRS and CDR2 YFSETQ. The CDR3 length is 17 residues. This chain's CDR3 is CASSLEGGAATNEKLFF. The CDR3 DNA reads TGCGCCAGCAGCTTGGAGGGCGGGGCAGCAACTAATGAAAAACTGTTTTTT. The complete variable domain, with remaining parts taken from reference TRBV5-1 and TRBJ1-4, reads KAGVTQTPRYLIKTRGQQVTLSCSPISGHRSVSWYQQTPGQGLQFLFEYFSETQRNKGNFPGRFSGRQFSNSRSEMNVSTLELGDSALYLCASSLEGGAATNEKLFFGSGTQLSVL.

This chain connects TRBV5-1 to TRBJ1-5; no reliable D call. The germline gives CDR1 SGHRS, CDR2 YFSETQ. This CDR3 is 13 amino acids long. The V gene lost 2 bases and the J gene lost 6 bases, with 9 bases spanning the gap. The CDR3 DNA reads as TGCGCCAGCAGCTTCAGCGGGAGTCAGCCCCAGCATTTT. Its protein is CASSFSGSQPQHF.

This clone has only one observation. The rearrangement joins TRBV28 to TRBJ1-2; TRBD1 matches at 8 bases. The germline CDR1 and CDR2 sequences are MDHEN and SYDVKM. V shed 5 bases and J 7 bases; nucleotides not matched to a gene: 9. There are 14 residues in the CDR3. The CDR3 loop is CASSPGGSVLGYTF. The DNA of the CDR3 is TGTGCCAGCAGTCCAGGGGGCAGCGTACTTGGCTACACCTTC.

This sequence joins TRBV29-1 and TRBJ2-5; D gene ambiguous. Germline CDR1 reads SQVTM; CDR2 reads ANQGSEA. Trimming took 5 bases from V and 7 from J, leaving 17 bases between them. This CDR3 is 13 amino acids long. The CDR3 here is CSVSGQARMTQYF. CDR3 nucleotides: TGCAGCGTTTCCGGCCAGGCAAGAATGACCCAGTACTTC.

The chain links TRBV18 to TRBJ1-4; D gene ambiguous. CDR1 and CDR2 from the germline V gene are KGHSH and LQKENI. V was shortened by 2 bases and J by 10 bases, with 11 bases between the two germline ends. The CDR3 totals 13 residues. The chain's CDR3 is CASSPGVAGKLFF. As DNA, the CDR3 is TGTGCCAGCTCACCAGGGGTTGCCGGAAAACTGTTTTTT.

This chain joins TRBV6-5 and TRBJ2-3; D is unresolved. This CDR3 region has 14 residues. Germline CDR1 and CDR2: MNHEY and SVGAGI. The germline V and J ends were trimmed by 6 bases and 4 bases, with 14 bases remaining between them. The CDR3 coding sequence is TGTGCCAGCAGGGACCACCTAAGCTCAGATACGCAGTATTTT. It codes for CASRDHLSSDTQYF.